The 22 T cell receptor beta chains listed next were all sequenced from one sample in a study of control samples from healthy donors and cancer patients. Profiled with immunoSEQ multiplex PCR; TCRdb holds only in-frame clones, not every one. The profile shows 100,000 or so clones, roughly 80% of them singletons. Source material: blood. These TCRs come from a woman between 50 and 59 years old in good health.

The J gene is TRBJ2-7, the V gene TRBV5-4, with no clear D. This CDR3 has 14 amino acids. Germline V gene lookup returns CDR1 SGHNT and CDR2 YYREEE (reference sequence). V was clipped by 4 bases and J by 0 bases, with 11 bases between them. The CDR3 here is CASSRGITSYEQYF. The DNA for the CDR3 is TGTGCCAGCAGCCGTGGAATTACCTCCTACGAGCAGTACTTC.

The chain joins TRBV18 to TRBJ2-2, with TRBD1 matching 8 bases. V lost 3 bases to trimming and J lost 7 bases; unmatched junction nucleotides: 7. In germline, CDR1 is KGHSH, CDR2 LQKENI. The length of the CDR3 is 15 residues. CDR3 bases: TGTGCCAGCTCACCGGCGACAGGGGTTATCGGGGAGCTGTTTTTT. It translates to CASSPATGVIGELFF.

The chain carries TRBV5-4 and TRBJ2-2; D not resolved. V was cut by 4 bases and J by 2 bases, with 12 bases left in between. CDR3 size: 15 residues. Germline lookup yields CDR1 SGHNT and CDR2 YYREEE (reference sequence). The chain's CDR3 is CASSPEYDNTGELFF. In nucleotides, the CDR3 is TGTGCCAGCAGCCCGGAATACGATAACACCGGGGAGCTGTTTTTT.

The chain links TRBV28 to TRBJ1-1, with 8 bases that match TRBD1. CDR3 length: 15 residues. Germline V lookup: CDR1 MDHEN, CDR2 SYDVKM. V shed 6 bases, J shed 3 bases, and the junction held 9 bases outside the gene matches. The CDR3 loop is CASSPRTGRYTEAFF. In DNA, the CDR3 is TGTGCCAGCAGCCCCCGGACAGGGAGGTACACTGAAGCTTTCTTT.

This clone occurred once. V usage is TRBV29-1 and J usage is TRBJ1-1, with D possibly matching TRBD1 (5 bases). The germline V gene has CDR1 SQVTM and CDR2 ANQGSEA. This CDR3 has 15 amino acids. The V end lost 4 bases, the J end lost 0 bases, and 15 bases lay between the germline ends. The CDR3 DNA follows: TGCAGCGTTGTATGGGGGAAGGTGGTGAACACTGAAGCTTTCTTT. Encoded protein: CSVVWGKVVNTEAFF.

The rearrangement links TRBV9 to TRBJ2-6; D remains ambiguous. Germline CDR1 and CDR2: SGDLS and YYNGEE. V was cut by 3 bases and J by 0 bases, with 19 bases left in between. The CDR3 consists of 19 residues. Here the CDR3 DNA reads TGTGCCAGCAGCGCAAACGTTTTCCTGGAACACTCTGGGGCCAACGTCCTGACTTTC. As protein: CASSANVFLEHSGANVLTF.

The J gene is TRBJ1-5, the V gene TRBV19, with TRBD1 identical over 8 bases. Per the germline V gene, CDR1 is LNHDA and CDR2 is SQIVND (reference sequence). The V segment lost 5 bases and the J segment 8 bases; nucleotides outside the gene matches: 2. The CDR3 contains 12 residues. The CDR3 DNA follows: TGTGCCAGTAGTGACAGGGGAGAGCCCCAGCATTTT. Protein product: CASSDRGEPQHF.

V gene TRBV29-1 combines with J gene TRBJ2-5, with 8 nucleotides matching TRBD1. This CDR3 is built from 13 residues. The V and J ends lost 1 base and 6 bases, in that order; junction bases with no gene match: 4. CDR1 is SQVTM, CDR2 ANQGSEA, per germline. The CDR3 reads CSVEGQGWQTQYF. The CDR3 bases are TGCAGCGTTGAAGGACAGGGGTGGCAGACCCAGTACTTC.

The chain couples TRBV4-2 to TRBJ1-5; D remains ambiguous. This CDR3 region has 15 residues. V lost 0 bases and J lost 11, with 17 bases in between. The germline V gene has CDR1 LGHNA and CDR2 YNFKEQ. Written as DNA, the CDR3 is TGTGCCAGCAGCCAAGATGTACAGACCGTGAGGGCCCAGCATTTT. Translated: CASSQDVQTVRAQHF.

Concerning this clone: One end of the junction varies from germline; a read error may be responsible. V gene TRBV11-3 combines with J gene TRBJ2-7; a weak D match, TRBD1 (6 bases). CDR3 length equals 13 residues. Germline lookup yields CDR1 SGHNT and CDR2 YENEEA. The CDR3 loop is CVSSLAGQYEQYF. In DNA, the CDR3 is TGTGTCAGCAGCTTAGCCGGACAGTACGAGCAGTACTTC. Combining the CDR3 with reference TRBV11-3 and TRBJ2-7 gives the whole variable domain EAGVVQSPRYKIIEKKQPVAFWCNPISGHNTLYWYLQNLGQGPELLIRYENEEAVDDSQLPKDRFSAERLKGVDSTLKIQPAELGDSAVYLCVSSLAGQYEQYFGPGTRLTVT.

This chain links TRBV3-1 (or the pseudogene TRBV3-2) with TRBJ1-4, with 9 bases lining up with TRBD1. This CDR3 has 15 residues. The germline V gene encodes CDR1 LGHDT and CDR2 YNNKEL (reference sequence). V shed 4 bases, J shed 10 bases, and the junction held 10 bases outside the gene matches. The CDR3 DNA is TGTGCCAGCAGCCCACCGGGACAGGGAATGGGAAAACTGTTTTTT. Its translation is CASSPPGQGMGKLFF.

The chain joins TRBV5-5 to TRBJ1-5; D gene unclear. This CDR3 spans 15 amino acids. Trimming left V 7 bases short and J 2 bases short, with 16 bases between. Germline V CDR1 and CDR2: SGHKS, YYEKEE (reference sequence). CDR3 sequence: CASQKSADRNQPQHF. The CDR3 coding sequence is TGTGCCAGCCAAAAGTCGGCCGATCGCAATCAGCCCCAGCATTTT.

V usage is TRBV19 and J usage is TRBJ1-1; possible D gene TRBD1, 6 bases. The germline V and J ends were trimmed by 3 bases and 5 bases, with 13 bases remaining between them. CDR3 length equals 14 residues. Germline V gene sequence: CDR1 LNHDA, CDR2 SQIVND (reference sequence). The CDR3, as DNA: TGTGCCAGTAGTATTTTGGGGGGCGGAACTGAAGCTTTCTTT. Translated: CASSILGGGTEAFF.

The J gene is TRBJ1-1, the V gene TRBV11-2; 7 bases fit TRBD1. Germline loops: CDR1 SGHAT, CDR2 FQNNGV. V shed 5 bases, J shed 4 bases, and the junction held 10 bases outside the gene matches. The CDR3 extends over 15 amino acids. The CDR3 bases are TGTGCCAGCAGCCCCTCGGCAGGGGGAGGCACTGAAGCTTTCTTT. Translated: CASSPSAGGGTEAFF.

Written as DNA, the CDR3 is TGCGCCAGCAGCTCGGATGTAGGGTTAGGCTACACCTTC. Its protein is CASSSDVGLGYTF. This chain connects TRBV5-1 to TRBJ1-2; D unresolved. The V end lost 3 bases, the J end lost 8 bases, and 14 bases lay between the germline ends. The CDR3 sequence is 13 residues long. CDR1 is SGHRS and CDR2 is YFSETQ in the germline V gene.

This clone was seen a few times. J is TRBJ2-7 and V is TRBV6-5; 8 positions match TRBD1. The V gene end was trimmed by 5 bases and the J gene end by 5 bases; junction bases not matched to a gene: 11. Germline-derived CDR1 and CDR2 are MNHEY and SVGAGI. The CDR3 has 15 residues. CDR3 residues: CASSQPGQVLNEQYF. CDR3 bases: TGTGCCAGCAGTCAACCGGGACAGGTGTTGAACGAGCAGTACTTC.

This chain joins TRBV6-4 and TRBJ2-2; TRBD2 matches at 7 bases. The CDR3 spans 14 residues. Germline V gene lookup returns CDR1 MRHNA and CDR2 SNTAGT. J lost 4 bases, V lost 9 bases, and 8 bases had no gene match. In DNA, the CDR3 is TGTGCCAGGGCCCCTAGCGGACGCACCGGGGAGCTGTTTTTT. Translation: CARAPSGRTGELFF.

The chain carries TRBV12-5 and TRBJ2-7; D is uncertain. Deletions cut 3 bases from V and 3 bases from J, with 3 bases between. Germline V gene data show CDR1 as LGHNT and CDR2 as FRNRAP. The CDR3 has 11 residues. CDR3 sequence reads: CASGFVYEQYF. CDR3 sequence (DNA): TGTGCTAGTGGTTTCGTCTACGAGCAGTACTTC.

The chain links TRBV9 to TRBJ1-6; 8 bases map to TRBD1. CDR3 length equals 16 residues. Germline values: CDR1 SGDLS, CDR2 YYNGEE. Germline trimming cut 4 bases from V and 7 bases from J; bases unmatched to any gene: 10. The CDR3 loop is CASSPRTGLGNSPLHF. The CDR3 coding sequence is TGTGCCAGCAGCCCCCGGACAGGGCTAGGGAATTCACCCCTCCACTTT.

J is TRBJ2-5 and V is TRBV5-1; 10 bases map to TRBD1. The CDR3 totals 16 residues. V lost 2 bases to trimming and J lost 5 bases; unmatched junction nucleotides: 9. CDR1 is SGHRS and CDR2 is YFSETQ in the germline V gene. DNA of the CDR3: TGCGCCAGCAGCTTATCCGGGACAGGGGTATCGGAGACCCAGTACTTC. Protein product: CASSLSGTGVSETQYF.

The chain employs TRBV7-9 and TRBJ2-5; 13 bases are a match to TRBD2. The CDR3 loop spans 15 amino acids. In germline, CDR1 is SEHNR, CDR2 FQNEAQ (reference sequence). The ends lost 5 bases at V and 6 bases at J; junction bases unmatched: 6. This CDR3 is CASSPEGTSGKTQYF. CDR3 nucleotide sequence: TGTGCCAGCAGCCCTGAGGGGACTAGCGGGAAGACCCAGTACTTC.

The rearrangement links TRBV5-6 to TRBJ2-3, with 15 positions matching TRBD2. In germline, CDR1 is SGHDT, CDR2 YYEEEE. CDR3 length equals 17 residues. After removal of 0 bases from V and 4 bases from J, the junction contained 3 bases not matched to a gene. CDR3 sequence: CASSLAGTSGRPDTQYF. The CDR3 nucleotides read TGTGCCAGCAGCTTGGCCGGGACTAGCGGGAGGCCAGATACGCAGTATTTT.